This T cell receptor beta chain stems from a study of blood T cell repertoires in COVID-19. Study summary: COVID-19 samples from acute and convalescent phases originated in the United States, Italy and Spain. From T cells, B-cell-depleted T cells, or PBMCs came the material, which was cDNA or gDNA.

Germline loops: CDR1 SGDLS, CDR2 YYNGEE. V lost 3 bases and J 4 bases, leaving 12 bases between the germline ends. The CDR3 has 14 residues. TCRdb keeps only in-frame clones here, not all; method: immunoSEQ multiplex PCR. The data show approximately 65,000 clones, with around 84% seen just once and around 4% held by the top ten. The sequence was obtained from a man aged 50 to 60 with acute or convalescent COVID-19. Sample: peripheral blood. V and J are TRBV9 and TRBJ2-3; maybe TRBD1 (6 bases). CDR3 sequence (DNA): TGTGCCAGCAGCGAGGGGGTAAGACCAGATACGCAGTATTTT. As protein: CASSEGVRPDTQYF. Full variable domain (outside the CDR3, taken from reference TRBV9 and TRBJ2-3): DSGVTQTPKHLITATGQRVTLRCSPRSGDLSVYWYQQSLDQGLQFLIQYYNGEERAKGNILERFSAQQFPDLHSELNLSSLELGDSALYFCASSEGVRPDTQYFGPGTRLTVL.